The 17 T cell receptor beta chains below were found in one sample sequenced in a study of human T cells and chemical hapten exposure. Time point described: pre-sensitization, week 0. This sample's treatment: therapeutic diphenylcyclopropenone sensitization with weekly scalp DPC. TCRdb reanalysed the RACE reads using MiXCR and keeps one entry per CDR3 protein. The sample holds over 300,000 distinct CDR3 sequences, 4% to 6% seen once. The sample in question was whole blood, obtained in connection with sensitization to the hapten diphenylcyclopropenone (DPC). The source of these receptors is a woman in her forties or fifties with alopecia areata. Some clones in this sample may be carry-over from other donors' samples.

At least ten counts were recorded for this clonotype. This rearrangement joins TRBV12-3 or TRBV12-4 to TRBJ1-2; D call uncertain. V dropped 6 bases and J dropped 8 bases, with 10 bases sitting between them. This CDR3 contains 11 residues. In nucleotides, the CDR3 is TGTGCCAGCAGCCAGACGAGCGGCTACACCTTC. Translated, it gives CASSQTSGYTF.

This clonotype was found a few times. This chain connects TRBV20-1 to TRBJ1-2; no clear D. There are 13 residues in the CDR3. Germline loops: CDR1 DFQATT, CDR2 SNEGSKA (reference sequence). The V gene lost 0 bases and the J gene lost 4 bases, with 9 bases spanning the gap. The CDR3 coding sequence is TGCAGTGCTAGAGATACAACGGCCTATGGCTACACCTTC. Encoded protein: CSARDTTAYGYTF.

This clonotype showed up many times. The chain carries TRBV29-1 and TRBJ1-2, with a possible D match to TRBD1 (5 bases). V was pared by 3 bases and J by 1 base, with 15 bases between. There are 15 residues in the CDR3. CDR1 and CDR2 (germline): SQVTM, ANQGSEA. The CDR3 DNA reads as TGCAGCGTTGAGTTCCCATGGGGCGGTAACTATGGCTACACCTTC. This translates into CSVEFPWGGNYGYTF.

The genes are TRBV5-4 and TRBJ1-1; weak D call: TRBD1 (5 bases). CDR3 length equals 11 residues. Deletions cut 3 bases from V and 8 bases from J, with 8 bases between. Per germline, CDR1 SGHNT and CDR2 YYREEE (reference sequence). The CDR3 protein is CASSWGVEAFF. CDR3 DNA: TGTGCCAGCAGCTGGGGGGTAGAAGCTTTCTTT. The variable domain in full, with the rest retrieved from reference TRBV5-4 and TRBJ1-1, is ETGVTQSPTHLIKTRGQQVTLRCSSQSGHNTVSWYQQALGQGPQFIFQYYREEENGRGNFPPRFSGLQFPNYSSELNVNALELDDSALYLCASSWGVEAFFGQGTRLTVV.

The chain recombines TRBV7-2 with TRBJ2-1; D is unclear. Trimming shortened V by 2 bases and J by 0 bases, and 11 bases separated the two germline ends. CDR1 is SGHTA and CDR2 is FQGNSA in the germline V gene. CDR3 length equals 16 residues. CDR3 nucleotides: TGTGCCAGCAGCTTAAAGGGTCCACTCTCCTACAATGAGCAGTTCTTC. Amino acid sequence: CASSLKGPLSYNEQFF.

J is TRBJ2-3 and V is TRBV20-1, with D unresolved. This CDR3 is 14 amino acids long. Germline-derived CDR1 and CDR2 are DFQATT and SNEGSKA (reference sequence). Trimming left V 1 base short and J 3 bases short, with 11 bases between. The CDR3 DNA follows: TGCAGTGCTAGAGCCCTCCAGTCGACAGATACGCAGTATTTT. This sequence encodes CSARALQSTDTQYF.

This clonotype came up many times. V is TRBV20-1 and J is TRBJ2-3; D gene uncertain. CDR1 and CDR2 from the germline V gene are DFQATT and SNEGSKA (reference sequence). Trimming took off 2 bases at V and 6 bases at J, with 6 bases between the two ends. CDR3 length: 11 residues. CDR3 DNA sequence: TGCAGTGCTAGATGGATGGATACGCAGTATTTT. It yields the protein CSARWMDTQYF.

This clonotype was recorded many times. CDR3: CASSSLSGQAQHF. In DNA, the CDR3 is TGTGCCAGCAGTTCTCTCTCAGGGCAGGCCCAGCATTTT. V is TRBV7-9 and J is TRBJ1-5, with D perhaps TRBD1 (5 bases). Trimming left V 6 bases short and J 11 bases short, with 17 bases between. Germline V CDR1 and CDR2: SEHNR, FQNEAQ (reference sequence). The CDR3 sequence is 13 residues long. The full variable domain, with the rest looked up from reference TRBV7-9 and TRBJ1-5, is DTGVSQNPRHKITKRGQNVTFRCDPISEHNRLYWYRQTLGQGPEFLTYFQNEAQLEKSRLLSDRFSAERPKGSFSTLEIQRTEQGDSAMYLCASSSLSGQAQHFGDGTRLSIL.

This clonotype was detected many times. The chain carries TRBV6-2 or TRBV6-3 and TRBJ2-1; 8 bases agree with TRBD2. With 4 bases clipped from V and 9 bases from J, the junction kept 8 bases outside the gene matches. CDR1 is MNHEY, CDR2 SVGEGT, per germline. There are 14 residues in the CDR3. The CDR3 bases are TGTGCCAGCAGTTCACCGGGACTAGTCGGTGAGCAGTTCTTC. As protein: CASSSPGLVGEQFF.

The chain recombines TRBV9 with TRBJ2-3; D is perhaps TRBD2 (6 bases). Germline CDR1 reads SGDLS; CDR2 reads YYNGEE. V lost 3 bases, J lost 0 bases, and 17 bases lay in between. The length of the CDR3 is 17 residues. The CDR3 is CASSETIAEGSTDTQYF. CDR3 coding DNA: TGTGCCAGCAGCGAGACTATAGCGGAGGGGAGCACAGATACGCAGTATTTT.

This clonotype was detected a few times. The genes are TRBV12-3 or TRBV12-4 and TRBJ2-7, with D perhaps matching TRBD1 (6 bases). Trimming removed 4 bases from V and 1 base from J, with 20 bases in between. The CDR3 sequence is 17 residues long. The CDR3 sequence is CASSYDNIMTGSYEQYF. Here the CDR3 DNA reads TGTGCCAGCAGTTACGATAATATAATGACAGGTTCCTACGAGCAGTACTTC.

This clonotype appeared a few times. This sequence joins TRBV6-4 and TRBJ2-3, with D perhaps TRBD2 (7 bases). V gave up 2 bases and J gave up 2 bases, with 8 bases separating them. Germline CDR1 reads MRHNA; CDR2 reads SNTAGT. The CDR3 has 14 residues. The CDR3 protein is CASSDGGATDTQYF. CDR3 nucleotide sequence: TGTGCCAGCAGTGACGGGGGGGCCACAGATACGCAGTATTTT.

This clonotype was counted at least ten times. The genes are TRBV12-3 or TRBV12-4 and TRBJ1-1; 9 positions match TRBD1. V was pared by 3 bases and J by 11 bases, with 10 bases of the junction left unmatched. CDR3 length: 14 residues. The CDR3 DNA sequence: TGTGCCAGCAGTTTCGGGGGACAGGGCCGGACGGCTTTCTTT. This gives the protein CASSFGGQGRTAFF.

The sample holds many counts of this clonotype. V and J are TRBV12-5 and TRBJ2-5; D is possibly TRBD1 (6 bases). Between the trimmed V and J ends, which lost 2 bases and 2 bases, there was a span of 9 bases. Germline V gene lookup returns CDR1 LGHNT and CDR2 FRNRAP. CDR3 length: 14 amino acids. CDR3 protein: CASGLYRVQETQYF. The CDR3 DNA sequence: TGTGCTAGTGGTTTGTACAGGGTTCAAGAGACCCAGTACTTC.

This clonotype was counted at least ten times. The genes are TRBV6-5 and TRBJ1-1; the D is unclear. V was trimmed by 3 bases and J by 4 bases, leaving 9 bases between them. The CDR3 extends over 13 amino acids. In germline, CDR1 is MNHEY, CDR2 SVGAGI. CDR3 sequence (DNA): TGTGCCAGCAGTTATGGTGAGGGCACTGAAGCTTTCTTT. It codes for CASSYGEGTEAFF.

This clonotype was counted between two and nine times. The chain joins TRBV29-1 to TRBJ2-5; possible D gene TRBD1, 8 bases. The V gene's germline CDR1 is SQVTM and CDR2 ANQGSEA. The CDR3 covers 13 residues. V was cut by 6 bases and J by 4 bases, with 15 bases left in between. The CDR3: CSVGQGGRETQYF. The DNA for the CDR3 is TGCAGCGTCGGACAGGGAGGGAGAGAGACCCAGTACTTC.

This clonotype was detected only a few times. The CDR3 bases are TGTGCCAGCAGCAGCCGATTCATGGGCTCCTACGAGCAGTACTTC. Translated, it gives CASSSRFMGSYEQYF. The V call is TRBV28, the J call TRBJ2-7; D is undetermined. Germline V gene sequence: CDR1 MDHEN, CDR2 SYDVKM. The CDR3 covers 15 residues. V was shortened by 6 bases and J by 0 bases, with 15 bases between the two germline ends.